Presented here are 28 T cell receptor beta chains from one specimen sequenced in a study of blood T cell repertoires in COVID-19. TCRdb keeps only in-frame clones here, not all; method: immunoSEQ multiplex PCR. The sample carries 100,000 or so clones, roughly 80% recorded once. What was sequenced was peripheral blood. These receptors all stem from a woman older than 75 with acute or convalescent COVID-19.

This clone occurred a few times. V and J are TRBV28 and TRBJ2-5; TRBD1 might be the D (6 bases). Germline V gene data show CDR1 as MDHEN and CDR2 as SYDVKM. V was clipped by 4 bases and J by 1 base, with 16 bases between them. The CDR3 totals 16 residues. The CDR3 protein is CASSSKGQLFQETQYF. CDR3 sequence (DNA): TGTGCCAGCAGTTCTAAGGGACAACTTTTCCAAGAGACCCAGTACTTC. The variable domain in full, with the rest retrieved from reference TRBV28 and TRBJ2-5, is DVKVTQSSRYLVKRTGEKVFLECVQDMDHENMFWYRQDPGLGLRLIYFSYDVKMKEKGDIPEGYSVSREKKERFSLILESASTNQTSMYLCASSSKGQLFQETQYFGPGTRLLVL.

The chain employs TRBV19 and TRBJ2-2; D not certain. CDR1 LNHDA and CDR2 SQIVND come from the germline V gene (reference sequence). The V end lost 3 bases, the J end lost 1 base, and 9 bases lay between the germline ends. This CDR3 has 15 residues. CDR3 amino acids: CASSIVSRNTGELFF. In DNA, the CDR3 is TGTGCCAGTAGTATCGTGAGTAGGAACACCGGGGAGCTGTTTTTT.

This rearrangement joins TRBV27 to TRBJ2-7; 11 positions agree with TRBD1. The CDR3 has 16 amino acids. Germline values: CDR1 MNHEY, CDR2 SMNVEV (reference sequence). With 6 bases clipped from V and 2 bases from J, the junction kept 9 bases outside the gene matches. CDR3 nucleotides: TGTGCCAGCAGCCCCGCGGACAGGGGGCGGACCTACGAGCAGTACTTC. It encodes CASSPADRGRTYEQYF.

V and J are TRBV10-3 and TRBJ2-2; no firm D call. Germline V gene lookup returns CDR1 ENHRY and CDR2 SYGVKD. This CDR3 is built from 16 residues. V was cut by 2 bases and J by 1 base, with 11 bases left in between. The chain's CDR3 is CAISEGRTLNTGELFF. CDR3 sequence (DNA): TGTGCCATCAGTGAGGGCAGAACCTTGAACACCGGGGAGCTGTTTTTT.

V is TRBV5-1 and J is TRBJ1-1; TRBD1 agrees at 7 bases. CDR3 length: 14 residues. Germline values: CDR1 SGHRS, CDR2 YFSETQ. Unmatched junction bases numbered 3, after V lost 4 bases and J lost 0 bases. CDR3 bases: TGCGCCAGCAGCATACAGGGGATGAACACTGAAGCTTTCTTT. Amino acids: CASSIQGMNTEAFF.

The rearrangement links TRBV7-8 to TRBJ2-5; no firm D call. Looked up from germline, CDR1 is SGHVS and CDR2 is FQNEAQ. V was trimmed by 5 bases and J by 2 bases, leaving 3 bases between them. The CDR3 has 11 residues. The CDR3 DNA reads TGTGCCAGCAGCCTACAAGAGACCCAGTACTTC. This sequence encodes CASSLQETQYF.

The CDR3 DNA reads TGTGCCAGCTCACAATCTAGCGGCACAGATACGCAGTATTTT. Amino acids: CASSQSSGTDTQYF. The chain uses TRBV18 and TRBJ2-3, with D maybe TRBD2 (6 bases). The length of the CDR3 is 14 residues. Trimming took 4 bases from V and 1 from J, leaving 9 bases between them. CDR1 and CDR2 from the germline V gene are KGHSH and LQKENI. The full variable domain, in which reference TRBV18 and TRBJ2-3 provide the parts outside the CDR3, is NAGVMQNPRHLVRRRGQEARLRCSPMKGHSHVYWYRQLPEEGLKFMVYLQKENIIDESGMPKERFSAEFPKEGPSILRIQQVVRGDSAAYFCASSQSSGTDTQYFGPGTRLTVL.

The chain recombines TRBV19 with TRBJ2-7; 9 nucleotides match TRBD2. CDR1 is LNHDA and CDR2 is SQIVND in the germline V gene (reference sequence). The CDR3 sequence is 14 residues long. V dropped 8 bases and J dropped 4; count of bases not matched to a gene: 9. The CDR3: CASPGGLAGYEQYF. The CDR3 nucleotides read TGTGCCAGTCCCGGGGGACTAGCTGGGTACGAGCAGTACTTC.

The gene calls are TRBV2 and TRBJ1-6; D is unclear. CDR3 length: 13 residues. CDR1 is SNHLY and CDR2 is FYNNEI in the germline V gene. Trimming removed 3 bases at V and 10 bases at J, with 10 bases between. CDR3 sequence reads: CASSDQVLSPLHF. The CDR3 DNA follows: TGTGCCAGCAGTGATCAGGTCCTCTCACCCCTCCACTTT.

This chain connects TRBV3-1 (or the pseudogene TRBV3-2) to TRBJ2-2; D may be TRBD1 (5 bases). The germline V gene encodes CDR1 LGHDT and CDR2 YNNKEL (reference sequence). V gave up 5 bases and J gave up 5 bases, with 12 bases separating them. The CDR3 spans 14 residues. The CDR3 region has the DNA TGTGCCAGCAGCTCAAGCAGGGTTACCGGGGAGCTGTTTTTT. Its protein is CASSSSRVTGELFF.

The CDR3, as DNA: TGTGCCAGCAGCTTAGCAGGGACAGGCGATTCACCCCTCCACTTT. Translating it yields CASSLAGTGDSPLHF. The chain uses TRBV7-8 and TRBJ1-6; TRBD1 aligns across 8 bases. Germline loops: CDR1 SGHVS, CDR2 FQNEAQ. V shed 0 bases, J shed 8 bases, and the junction held 3 bases outside the gene matches. CDR3 length: 15 amino acids.

The CDR3 sequence is CASSSGTGLYPGNTIYF. Here the CDR3 DNA reads TGTGCCAGCAGTTCCGGGACAGGGCTATACCCTGGAAACACCATATATTTT. The gene calls are TRBV27 and TRBJ1-3; 9 bases fit TRBD1. This CDR3 is built from 17 residues. The germline V gene encodes CDR1 MNHEY and CDR2 SMNVEV (reference sequence). The junction had 9 bases not matched to a gene; V was cut back by 4 bases and J by 2 bases.

This chain uses TRBV11-2 with TRBJ1-4; D is uncertain. V was shortened by 1 base and J by 8 bases, with 5 bases between the two germline ends. The CDR3 extends over 12 amino acids. Looked up from germline, CDR1 is SGHAT and CDR2 is FQNNGV. The CDR3 region has the DNA TGTGCCAGCAGCTTAGCGAGGGAAAAACTGTTTTTT. It specifies CASSLAREKLFF. Combining the CDR3 with reference TRBV11-2 and TRBJ1-4 gives the whole variable domain EAGVAQSPRYKIIEKRQSVAFWCNPISGHATLYWYQQILGQGPKLLIQFQNNGVVDDSQLPKDRFSAERLKGVDSTLKIQPAKLEDSAVYLCASSLAREKLFFGSGTQLSVL.

The table lists this clone with a few counts. The V gene is TRBV28, the J gene TRBJ1-2; TRBD1 aligns across 7 bases. With 6 bases clipped from V and 8 bases from J, the junction kept 9 bases outside the gene matches. CDR3 length equals 13 residues. Germline V gives CDR1 MDHEN, CDR2 SYDVKM. The CDR3 region has the DNA TGTGCCAGCAGCAGGGGGGCTGTTAGGGGCTACACCTTC. It encodes CASSRGAVRGYTF.

The V gene is TRBV9, the J gene TRBJ1-1; D remains ambiguous. The germline V gene has CDR1 SGDLS and CDR2 YYNGEE. V lost 5 bases to trimming and J lost 1 base, with 12 bases between them. The CDR3 is 14 amino acids. In nucleotides, the CDR3 is TGTGCCAGCAGTGAGACACCCCAGAACACTGAAGCTTTCTTT. Its translation: CASSETPQNTEAFF.

This clone was detected many times. The sample contains more than one DNA sequence encoding this CDR3. The genes are TRBV9 and TRBJ2-3; perhaps TRBD1 as D (5 bases). Germline lookup yields CDR1 SGDLS and CDR2 YYNGEE. Trimming removed 0 bases from V and 0 bases from J, with 8 bases in between. The length of the CDR3 is 15 residues. This CDR3 reads CASSVEGASTDTQYF. The CDR3 nucleotides read TGTGCCAGCAGCGTAGAAGGGGCTAGCACAGATACGCAGTATTTT.

V usage is TRBV24-1 and J usage is TRBJ2-5; 7 bases match TRBD1. J gave up 2 bases and V 3 bases, and 11 bases lay outside the gene matches. The germline V gene has CDR1 KGHDR and CDR2 SFDVKD. This CDR3 is 17 amino acids long. The CDR3 sequence is CATSDPDGTAMQETQYF. CDR3 bases: TGTGCCACCAGTGATCCAGACGGGACAGCTATGCAAGAGACCCAGTACTTC.

J is TRBJ2-3 and V is TRBV5-4; D not certain. With 0 bases removed from V and 4 bases from J, the gap between germline ends came to 9 bases. Germline V gives CDR1 SGHNT, CDR2 YYREEE (reference sequence). The CDR3 loop spans 14 amino acids. CDR3 bases: TGTGCCAGCAGCTTGGCCCTTAGCTCAGATACGCAGTATTTT. As protein: CASSLALSSDTQYF.

V gene TRBV24-1 combines with J gene TRBJ2-5; possible D gene TRBD1, 6 bases. The length of the CDR3 is 14 residues. V was shortened by 2 bases and J by 5 bases, with 11 bases between the two germline ends. Germline V CDR1 and CDR2: KGHDR, SFDVKD. The CDR3 here is CATSDYGGRETQYF. In nucleotides, the CDR3 is TGTGCCACCAGTGATTATGGGGGCCGGGAGACCCAGTACTTC.

V usage is TRBV12-2 and J usage is TRBJ2-7; the D segment call TRBD2 is taken from the table without a DNA check. TRBV12-2 corresponds to a pseudogene. The CDR3 sequence is 14 residues long. CDR3 protein: CASRWAGSSYEQYV. CDR3 DNA: TGTGCAAGTCGCTGGGCGGGTAGCTCCTACGAGCAGTACGTC.

V gene TRBV6-4 combines with J gene TRBJ2-3; 10 bases map to TRBD1. CDR1 is MRHNA and CDR2 is SNTAGT in the germline V gene. The J segment lost 3 bases and the V segment lost 2 bases, leaving 2 bases of the junction unmatched. This CDR3 has 15 amino acids. CDR3 sequence: CASSDPDRGTDTQYF. CDR3 sequence (DNA): TGTGCCAGCAGTGACCCGGACAGGGGGACAGATACGCAGTATTTT.

This clone occurred once. The chain employs TRBV19 and TRBJ2-7, with D maybe TRBD1 (6 bases). The ends were cut back, 4 bases at V and 1 base at J, with 14 bases in the middle. Germline V CDR1 and CDR2: LNHDA, SQIVND (reference sequence). The length of the CDR3 is 15 residues. The DNA for the CDR3 is TGTGCCAGTAGTAGAGCGGCAGGGGAGTCCTACGAGCAGTACTTC. This sequence encodes CASSRAAGESYEQYF.

The rearrangement uses TRBV24-1 and TRBJ1-1, with D tentatively TRBD1 (6 bases). This CDR3 region has 16 residues. V gave up 2 bases and J gave up 6 bases, with 18 bases separating them. Germline V gives CDR1 KGHDR, CDR2 SFDVKD. In DNA, the CDR3 is TGTGCCACCAGTGATTCCACAAAAGGGGGATCCGCTGAAGCTTTCTTT. It encodes CATSDSTKGGSAEAFF.

The chain carries TRBV29-1 and TRBJ1-1; 10 bases agree with TRBD1. The V and J ends lost 3 bases and 0 bases, in that order; junction bases with no gene match: 1. The CDR3 consists of 14 residues. CDR1 and CDR2 from the germline V gene are SQVTM and ANQGSEA. As DNA, the CDR3 is TGCAGCGTTGAGGACAGGGGGTTGAACACTGAAGCTTTCTTT. This encodes CSVEDRGLNTEAFF.

This sequence joins TRBV10-3 and TRBJ2-2; 8 positions match TRBD1. Trimming took 6 bases from V and 7 from J; bases not matched to a gene: 4. Germline V gives CDR1 ENHRY, CDR2 SYGVKD. The CDR3 covers 13 residues. The CDR3 loop reads CAISATGDGELFF. CDR3 nucleotides: TGTGCCATCAGCGCGACAGGGGACGGGGAGCTGTTTTTT.

The CDR3 DNA is TGCGCCAGCAGTGATATTGGCCGGAGCTCCTACGAGCAGTACTTC. It codes for CASSDIGRSSYEQYF. This chain joins TRBV10-2 and TRBJ2-7; the D is unclear. The CDR3 is made up of 15 amino acids. Trimming cost V 3 bases and J 0 bases, with 12 bases left between them. CDR1 is WSHSY, CDR2 SAAADI, per germline.

This clone was observed a few times. The CDR3 DNA reads as TGTGCCAGCAGCTTAGATTACAGTCAGCCCCAGCATTTT. Residues: CASSLDYSQPQHF. This chain links TRBV7-9 with TRBJ1-5; D is undetermined. The CDR3 runs 13 residues. Germline CDR1 reads SEHNR; CDR2 reads FQNEAQ (reference sequence). V dropped 1 base and J dropped 6 bases, with 7 bases sitting between them.

The rearrangement uses TRBV7-2 and TRBJ2-5; D is uncertain. The CDR3 runs 12 residues. V was clipped by 5 bases and J by 2 bases, with 6 bases between them. From germline, CDR1 is SGHTA and CDR2 FQGNSA. In DNA, the CDR3 is TGTGCCAGCAGCCTCGTTCAAGAGACCCAGTACTTC. Translated: CASSLVQETQYF.